These 20 T cell receptor beta chains came from one sample sequenced in a study of T cells after posttransplantation cyclophosphamide. TCRdb's copy holds only in-frame clones and misses some; the assay was immunoSEQ multiplex PCR. The profile covers roughly 10,000 clones, with 90% to 95% appearing a single time and under 0.35% taken by the ten largest. The sample consisted of naive CD8+ T cells sorted from PBMCs. These receptors all come from a man aged 25-45 years in good health and a related stem cell transplant donor.

The chain recombines TRBV7-7 with TRBJ2-2, with a weak D call TRBD2 (5 bases). Trimming cost V 3 bases and J 4 bases, with 9 bases left between them. The CDR3 consists of 14 residues. CDR1 and CDR2 (germline): SSHAT, FNYEAQ (reference sequence). The DNA for the CDR3 is TGTGCCAGCAGCTTCCGGGGAGTCACCGGGGAGCTGTTTTTT. Translation gives CASSFRGVTGELFF.

The chain uses TRBV10-3 and TRBJ2-1; D is perhaps TRBD1 (5 bases). This CDR3 has 15 residues. Trimming left V 6 bases short and J 5 bases short, with 17 bases between. Germline V gene sequence: CDR1 ENHRY, CDR2 SYGVKD. For the CDR3, the DNA is TGTGCCATCAGATCACAGGAGAAAGAAGACAATGAGCAGTTCTTC. Protein sequence: CAIRSQEKEDNEQFF.

The chain carries TRBV7-9 and TRBJ1-2; D may be TRBD1 (5 bases). V lost 11 bases and J 5 bases, leaving 18 bases between the germline ends. The CDR3 totals 13 residues. Germline-derived CDR1 and CDR2 are SEHNR and FQNEAQ (reference sequence). The CDR3 is CASSGGGTYGYTF. The CDR3 DNA reads TGTGCCTCTTCCGGGGGGGGGACTTATGGCTACACCTTC.

The genes are TRBV5-1 and TRBJ1-2, with 8 positions matching TRBD1. There are 16 residues in the CDR3. CDR1 is SGHRS and CDR2 is YFSETQ in the germline V gene. The V gene end was trimmed by 2 bases and the J gene end by 4 bases; junction bases not matched to a gene: 10. The CDR3 loop is CASSFSPGGSIYGYTF. The CDR3 DNA reads TGCGCCAGCAGCTTTTCGCCAGGGGGCTCTATCTATGGCTACACCTTC.

The rearrangement uses TRBV10-3 and TRBJ2-1; TRBD2 aligns across 9 bases. V dropped 0 bases and J dropped 6; count of bases not matched to a gene: 6. There are 16 residues in the CDR3. Per the germline V gene, CDR1 is ENHRY and CDR2 is SYGVKD. CDR3 in amino acids: CAISESTGLASNEQFF. The CDR3 region has the DNA TGTGCCATCAGTGAGTCCACGGGACTAGCCTCCAATGAGCAGTTCTTC.

The chain couples TRBV7-2 to TRBJ2-2; D gene ambiguous. This CDR3 has 13 residues. Germline loops: CDR1 SGHTA, CDR2 FQGNSA. V dropped 3 bases and J dropped 5 bases, with 7 bases sitting between them. CDR3 sequence (DNA): TGTGCCAGCAGCTTTGTGGAGACCGGGGAGCTGTTTTTT. Protein sequence: CASSFVETGELFF.

The chain employs TRBV7-2 and TRBJ1-2, with D unclear. The germline V and J ends were trimmed by 1 base and 3 bases, with 9 bases remaining between them. The length of the CDR3 is 14 residues. The germline gives CDR1 SGHTA, CDR2 FQGNSA. The chain's CDR3 is CASSLEEGYYGYTF. The CDR3 region has the DNA TGTGCCAGCAGCTTAGAAGAGGGCTACTATGGCTACACCTTC.

CDR3 sequence reads: CASSLYRGANYGYTF. CDR3 bases: TGTGCCAGCAGTCTCTACCGGGGGGCGAACTATGGCTACACCTTC. V gene TRBV28 combines with J gene TRBJ1-2; tentative D call: TRBD1 (6 bases). Trimming removed 5 bases at V and 2 bases at J, with 15 bases between. This CDR3 is built from 15 residues. CDR1 and CDR2 from the germline V gene are MDHEN and SYDVKM.

Here the CDR3 DNA reads TGTGCCAGCAGTGCACAGACTAGCGGGGGGGCAGATACGCAGTATTTT. It encodes CASSAQTSGGADTQYF. The chain carries TRBV27 and TRBJ2-3; 14 bases map to TRBD2. V lost 5 bases, J lost 4 bases, and 5 bases stayed unmatched. CDR1 is MNHEY and CDR2 is SMNVEV in the germline V gene (reference sequence). This CDR3 contains 16 residues.

CDR3 sequence: CASSPGYRRGPQETQYF. CDR3 nucleotide sequence: TGTGCCAGCAGCCCCGGTTACCGGCGGGGGCCCCAAGAGACCCAGTACTTC. The chain joins TRBV5-6 to TRBJ2-5; perhaps TRBD2 as D (7 bases). The CDR3 has 17 residues. The ends were cut back, 4 bases at V and 1 base at J, with 20 bases in the middle. The germline V gene encodes CDR1 SGHDT and CDR2 YYEEEE.

This chain links TRBV6-1 with TRBJ1-6; 8 nucleotides line up with TRBD1. Trimming cost V 5 bases and J 9 bases; bases outside gene matches: 6. The germline V gene has CDR1 MNHNS and CDR2 SASEGT. CDR3 size: 14 residues. This CDR3 is CASSRTGPSSPLHF. CDR3 coding DNA: TGTGCCAGCAGTCGGACAGGGCCAAGTTCACCCCTCCACTTT.

V usage is TRBV6-5 and J usage is TRBJ2-1, with 7 bases fitting TRBD2. The CDR3 covers 15 residues. The V segment lost 7 bases and the J segment 0 bases; nucleotides outside the gene matches: 6. Germline loops: CDR1 MNHEY, CDR2 SVGAGI. The CDR3 nucleotides read TGTGCCAGCACCCCGGGCGGGAGCTCCTACAATGAGCAGTTCTTC. The encoded protein is CASTPGGSSYNEQFF.

The chain is built from TRBV2 and TRBJ2-3, with 13 bases matching TRBD2. CDR1 and CDR2 from the germline V gene are SNHLY and FYNNEI. The CDR3 contains 16 residues. V dropped 6 bases and J dropped 3; count of bases not matched to a gene: 6. The CDR3 loop is CASRHTSGGATDTQYF. The CDR3 DNA reads TGTGCCAGCAGGCATACTAGCGGGGGGGCTACAGATACGCAGTATTTT.

The chain is built from TRBV28 and TRBJ1-1; D gene uncertain. The CDR3 contains 12 residues. Trimming took off 5 bases at V and 3 bases at J, with 7 bases between the two ends. Germline V lookup: CDR1 MDHEN, CDR2 SYDVKM. The DNA of the CDR3 is TGTGCCAGCAGTCCTCGGTACACTGAAGCTTTCTTT. It yields the protein CASSPRYTEAFF.

This chain uses TRBV14 with TRBJ2-1; 7 nucleotides agree with TRBD1. CDR1 is SGHDN, CDR2 FVKESK, per germline. This CDR3 is built from 15 residues. V shed 3 bases, J shed 4 bases, and the junction held 6 bases outside the gene matches. In DNA, the CDR3 is TGTGCCAGCAGCCAGGAAACAGGGGCTTACAATGAGCAGTTCTTC. Its protein product is CASSQETGAYNEQFF.

V and J are TRBV4-2 and TRBJ2-1; no clear D. Germline lookup yields CDR1 LGHNA and CDR2 YNFKEQ. V dropped 1 base and J dropped 3 bases, with 10 bases sitting between them. The length of the CDR3 is 15 residues. CDR3 coding DNA: TGTGCCAGCAGCCAAGTAGTGGGCAGCTACAATGAGCAGTTCTTC. Encoded protein: CASSQVVGSYNEQFF.

The genes are TRBV28 and TRBJ2-2, with D uncertain. V shed 8 bases and J shed 5 bases, with 21 bases lying between them. This CDR3 region has 16 residues. The germline CDR1 and CDR2 sequences are MDHEN and SYDVKM. CDR3 nucleotide sequence: TGTGCCAGCGCGGTGGGTCTATCGACGCCAACCGGGGAGCTGTTTTTT. Amino acids: CASAVGLSTPTGELFF.

The chain has TRBV27 and TRBJ2-5, with 11 bases matching TRBD2. Germline V gene data show CDR1 as MNHEY and CDR2 as SMNVEV (reference sequence). With V trimmed by 3 bases and J by 5 bases, 2 bases remained unmatched. The length of the CDR3 is 14 residues. For the CDR3, the DNA is TGTGCCAGCAGTTTCTCTAGCGGGGGGGAGACCCAGTACTTC. Its translation is CASSFSSGGETQYF.

The rearrangement links TRBV4-1 to TRBJ1-1; 9 nucleotides agree with TRBD1. V trimming: 1 base; J trimming: 4 bases; junction bases outside the gene matches: 7. There are 16 residues in the CDR3. CDR1 is MGHRA, CDR2 YSYEKL, per germline. DNA of the CDR3: TGCGCCAGCAGCCAAGCTGAGACAGGGGGGGGCACTGAAGCTTTCTTT. Residues: CASSQAETGGGTEAFF.

The chain employs TRBV7-9 and TRBJ1-2, with 10 bases identical to TRBD1. Germline values: CDR1 SEHNR, CDR2 FQNEAQ (reference sequence). The CDR3 totals 13 residues. Unmatched junction bases numbered 5, after V lost 5 bases and J lost 8 bases. The CDR3 here is CASSLGTGEGYTF. The CDR3 DNA follows: TGTGCCAGCAGCCTCGGGACAGGGGAAGGCTACACCTTC.